This T cell receptor (beta chain) comes out of a study of blood T cell repertoires in COVID-19. The overall study: The United States, Italy and Spain supplied acute and convalescent COVID-19 samples. In each case, the material was cDNA or gDNA derived from T cells, B-cell-depleted T cells, or PBMCs.

V shed 3 bases and J shed 1 base, with 6 bases lying between them. Germline CDR1 LNHDA, CDR2 SQIVND (reference sequence). The CDR3 has 13 residues. In the original workflow: Nucleated cell number was recorded as an estimate derived from reference gene primer amplification. Profiled with immunoSEQ multiplex PCR; TCRdb holds only in-frame clones, not every one. The V and J calls and clone size are taken from that table; D and trimming were inferred from the DNA. Here the sample spans about 240,000 clones, roughly 81% being singletons. The sequence derives from a man aged 45-65 years with acute or convalescent COVID-19. The sequenced sample was peripheral blood. The gene calls are TRBV19 and TRBJ1-1; the D is unclear. CDR3 nucleotide sequence: TGTGCCAGTAGTATGCGGAGGAACACTGAAGCTTTCTTT. This encodes CASSMRRNTEAFF.